This T cell receptor beta chain was captured in a study of cytomegalovirus exposure and HLA in healthy donors. Study-level results: Per published reports, the classifier diagnosed cytomegalovirus status with high specificity and sensitivity. Equally common other TCR beta chains were less clonally expanded than HLA-associated ones, a later analysis found. Listed as cytomegalovirus-associated were 164 TCR beta chains.

It was with 60 Vbeta and 13 Jbeta primers that the PCR ran. Generated by immunoSEQ multiplex PCR, the TCRdb table keeps only in-frame clones and is missing some. The sample has over 100,000 clones; roughly 80% are singletons. Everyone who donated was a healthy bone marrow donor. With respect to this clone: What it recognizes is unknown.

The CDR3 contains 13 residues. Per germline, CDR1 MNHEY and CDR2 SMNVEV (reference sequence). With V trimmed by 8 bases and J by 3 bases, 2 bases remained unmatched. The sample consisted of PBMCs. The TCR was taken from a woman between 45 and 65 years old in good health and CMV-seropositive. V and J are TRBV27 and TRBJ2-3; 10 bases match TRBD2. The CDR3, as DNA: TGTGCCAGCCAGCGGGAGGGGACAGATACGCAGTATTTT. This gives the protein CASQREGTDTQYF.